The present T cell receptor (beta chain) was sequenced within a study of immune evolution from preneoplasia to lung adenocarcinoma. Study in general: HLA loss of heterozygosity: about 7% AIS, about 15% MIA, around 35% ADC, none AAH.

The ends were cut back, 0 bases at V and 4 bases at J, with 7 bases in the middle. CDR1 MDHEN and CDR2 SYDVKM come from the germline V gene. This CDR3 is 14 amino acids long. Clones were read by immunoSEQ multiplex PCR, and TCRdb kept only the in-frame ones, dropping some. The sample yields several thousand clones, around four fifths seen once. The TCR sequence derives from an older donor with lung adenocarcinoma. The sample comprised FFPE minimally invasive lung adenocarcinoma tissue. The chain employs TRBV28 and TRBJ2-1; D not certain. CDR3 in amino acids: CASSLWGPYNEQFF. CDR3 DNA: TGTGCCAGCAGTTTATGGGGCCCTTACAATGAGCAGTTCTTC.